The T cell receptor beta chain described here comes from a study of regulatory T cells in long-lasting Graves disease. Study-wide results and limits: The study found lower TCR diversity in persistent Graves' patients than in newly diagnosed ones.

This clonotype was detected many times. The antigen remains undetermined. The CDR3 covers 13 residues. Germline-derived CDR1 and CDR2 are SQVTM and ANQGSEA. Trimming took 6 bases from V and 6 from J, leaving 18 bases between them. Both iRepertoire HTBI primers and Arm-PCR of CDR3 regions were used to build the TCR beta libraries. Original analysis: Samples collectively showed approximately 62 TRBV and some 14 TRBJ segments. TCRdb re-called the multiplex PCR reads through MiXCR, storing one row per CDR3 protein. It is TCRdb's table, rather than the study itself, that gives the V and J calls and clone size. The sample consists of a few hundred thousand distinct CDR3 sequences, around 21% of them appearing once. The sample's time point: newly diagnosed GD, antithyroid drugs for less than 3 months. Researchers made the TCR library from RNA that was extracted from PBMCs. Patients met American Thyroid Association criteria for Graves' disease. An endocrinology department in Xi'an, China, supplied the patients.

The source material was peripheral blood mononuclear cells (PBMCs), sampled at new diagnosis, from a patient treated with antithyroid drugs. This chain joins TRBV29-1 and TRBJ2-7; D assignment may be TRBD1 or TRBD2 (6 bases each). This sequence originates from a female donor with Graves disease. CDR3 sequence reads: CSVIEGGVREQYF. The DNA of the CDR3 is TGCAGCGTCATTGAGGGGGGAGTTCGCGAGCAGTACTTC.